The present entry profiles one TCR beta chain with its context. Its antigen is as yet unknown. This specimen comes from a study of cytomegalovirus exposure and HLA in healthy donors. Amplification used 60 Vbeta primers and 13 Jbeta primers. The assay was immunoSEQ multiplex PCR, and TCRdb's table has in-frame clones only and misses some. The sample lists roughly 200,000 clones; approximately 80% were seen once. After removal of 5 bases from V and 3 bases from J, the junction contained 4 bases not matched to a gene. CDR3 length: 16 amino acids. Germline-derived CDR1 and CDR2 are SGHTA and FQGTGA. Study-wide results and caveats: Later analysis demonstrated an association between a missense DCLRE1C variant and TCR beta V- and J-gene trimming. It was taken for granted in presence/absence analyses that sequencing depth across donors was roughly uniform. Most of the CMV-associated TCR beta chains (in a later analysis) appeared to be HLA-restricted.

The V gene is TRBV7-3, the J gene TRBJ2-1, with 13 nucleotides matching TRBD2. This TCR derives from a man between 45 and 60 years old in good health and CMV-seronegative. Sequencing was done on a sample of PBMCs. The CDR3 DNA follows: TGTGCCAGCAGCCCGAGACTAGCGGGAGGCTACAATGAGCAGTTCTTC. Amino acids: CASSPRLAGGYNEQFF.